A selection of T cell receptor beta chains follows, all from one sample in a study of T cells in Graves' hyperthyroidism and ophthalmopathy. Each CDR3 protein gets one entry after TCRdb re-called the multiplex PCR reads with MiXCR. The table lists approximately 590,000 distinct CDR3 sequences, 15% to 19% of them singletons. Sequenced sample: blood. Receptor source: a woman aged 25-40 years with Graves' hyperthyroidism. Each CDR3 is given with its conserved first and last residue. Fields, in order: CDR3 DNA, CDR3 protein, D gene, V gene, J gene, clone size. A D gene is named only where the DNA matches it firmly. The size field is filled for only some rows; it gives once, few, many or a size class.

TGTGCCAGCAGCTTTGCGGGAACGCTAGCCAAAAACATTCAGTACTTC	CASSFAGTLAKNIQYF	NA	TRBV11-2	TRBJ2-4	NA
TGTGCCAGCAGGCTTGGGCCAAGGCGGGAGGGGGCCAAAAACATTCAGTACTTC	CASRLGPRREGAKNIQYF	TRBD2	TRBV28	TRBJ2-4	many
TGTGCCAGCAGTTTGGAATTATCCTACGAGCAGTACTTC	CASSLELSYEQYF	NA	TRBV12-3/TRBV12-4	TRBJ2-7	many
TGTGCCAGCAGCCCAACTAGCGGCACCACAGATACGCAGTATTTT	CASSPTSGTTDTQYF	TRBD2	TRBV13	TRBJ2-3	many
TGTGCCACCAGTGACCGGGACTTGAATACGCAGTATTTT	CATSDRDLNTQYF	NA	TRBV24-1	TRBJ2-3	few
TGTGCCAGCAGCGTAGGGGACTCCCGGAACACCGGGGAGCTGTTTTTT	CASSVGDSRNTGELFF	NA	TRBV9	TRBJ2-2	large
TGTGCCAGCAGCTTAGCGCCCGGGAGTGGCTACACCTTC	CASSLAPGSGYTF	NA	TRBV7-2	TRBJ1-2	NA
TGTGCCAGCAGCTTAGTTTTGGCAGGGGGATACGAGCAGTACTTC	CASSLVLAGGYEQYF	TRBD1	TRBV7-2	TRBJ2-7	many
TGTGCCAGCAGTTACAAATCGGGGGCCCAGACACCGGCAGGAAACACCATATATTTT	CASSYKSGAQTPAGNTIYF	NA	TRBV6-6	TRBJ1-3	many
TGTGCCAGCAGTTACTCTGGCGGGACAGGGGGAAGCGAGCAGTACTTC	CASSYSGGTGGSEQYF	TRBD1	TRBV6-6	TRBJ2-7	many